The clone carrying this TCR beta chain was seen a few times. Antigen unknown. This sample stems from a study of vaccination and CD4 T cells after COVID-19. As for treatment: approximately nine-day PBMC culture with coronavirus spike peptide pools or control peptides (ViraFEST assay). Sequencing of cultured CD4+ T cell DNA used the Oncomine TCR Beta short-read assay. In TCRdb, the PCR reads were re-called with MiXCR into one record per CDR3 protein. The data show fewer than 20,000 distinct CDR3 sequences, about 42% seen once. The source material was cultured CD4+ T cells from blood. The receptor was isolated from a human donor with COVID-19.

CDR3 region: CASSLERGAYNEQFF. In nucleotides, the CDR3 is TGTGCCAGCAGTTTAGAGCGGGGGGCTTACAATGAGCAGTTCTTC. This chain links TRBV12-3 or TRBV12-4 with TRBJ2-1; 9 nucleotides agree with TRBD2. V gave up 1 base and J gave up 4 bases; unmatched junction bases: 2. The CDR3 totals 15 residues.